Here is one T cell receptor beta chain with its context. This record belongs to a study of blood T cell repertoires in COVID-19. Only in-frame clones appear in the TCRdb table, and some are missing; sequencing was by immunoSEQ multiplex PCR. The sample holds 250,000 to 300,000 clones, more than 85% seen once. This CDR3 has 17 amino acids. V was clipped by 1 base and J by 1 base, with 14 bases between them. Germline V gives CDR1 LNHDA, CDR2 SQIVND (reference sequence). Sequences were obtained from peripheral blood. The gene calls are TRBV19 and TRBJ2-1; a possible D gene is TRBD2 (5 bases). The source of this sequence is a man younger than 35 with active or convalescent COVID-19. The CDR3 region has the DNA TGTGCCAGTAGTATAGGTGATGAGGGCGGTTCCTACAATGAGCAGTTCTTC. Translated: CASSIGDEGGSYNEQFF.